Included here is one T cell receptor beta chain sequence, with context. Its target is not known. The data derive from a study of a mutant IDH1 vaccine in newly diagnosed glioma. Study at large: In some groups vaccination began 4-6 weeks post-radiotherapy; others received it with temozolomide. Overall study results and limits: Induction of immune responses by the vaccine occurred in about 95% of patients.

This sample's time point: week 23, last vaccination. All doses held 300 ug of mutant IDH1 20-mer peptide, with topical imiquimod. The data were produced by immunoSEQ multiplex PCR, yet TCRdb's version contains in-frame clones alone and is incomplete. The repertoire holds around 30,000 clones, 65% to 85% seen once, with less than 9.5% in the top ten. Germline assignment: CDR1 MNHNS and CDR2 SASEGT. V lost 3 bases and J lost 0, with 11 bases in between. The CDR3 runs to 15 residues. V gene TRBV6-1 combines with J gene TRBJ1-2; possible D gene TRBD1, 6 bases. Sequenced material: PBMCs, taken from a glioma patient whose treatment included an IDH1 peptide vaccine. The TCR sequence derives from a woman younger than 35 with glioma. The CDR3 spells CASSEQGKANYGYTF. CDR3 nucleotide sequence: TGTGCCAGCAGTGAGCAGGGGAAGGCTAACTATGGCTACACCTTC.